The 30 T cell receptor beta chains below come from one sample, sequenced in a study of blood T cell repertoires in COVID-19. Clones were sequenced by immunoSEQ multiplex PCR, and TCRdb holds only the in-frame ones, with some missing. Of some 270,000 clones in the sample, roughly 84% were seen once. Sequencing was carried out using peripheral blood. These receptors were obtained from a woman in her thirties or forties who had recovered from COVID-19.

The chain joins TRBV6-4 to TRBJ2-6, with TRBD2 matching 7 bases. There are 16 residues in the CDR3. The germline V gene encodes CDR1 MRHNA and CDR2 SNTAGT. V was pared by 2 bases and J by 0 bases, with 1 base of the junction left unmatched. The CDR3 DNA reads as TGTGCCAGCAGTGACGGGGGGGGCTCTGGGGCCAACGTCCTGACTTTC. It is translated as CASSDGGGSGANVLTF.

The V gene is TRBV10-1, the J gene TRBJ2-5; 7 nucleotides agree with TRBD1. From germline, CDR1 is WNHNN and CDR2 SYGVQD (reference sequence). The V segment lost 6 bases and the J segment 2 bases; nucleotides outside the gene matches: 3. The CDR3 extends over 13 amino acids. In DNA form, the CDR3 reads TGCGCCAGCAGCGGGACAGTTCAAGAGACCCAGTACTTC. It encodes CASSGTVQETQYF.

The chain links TRBV11-3 to TRBJ1-3; D possibly corresponds to TRBD1 (5 bases). The CDR3 is 16 residues long. The germline gives CDR1 SGHNT, CDR2 YENEEA. Trimming took off 6 bases at V and 0 bases at J, with 15 bases between the two ends. The DNA of the CDR3 is TGTGCCAGCAGTTTTGATCGACAGATCTCTGGAAACACCATATATTTT. It encodes CASSFDRQISGNTIYF.

This rearrangement joins TRBV3-1 (or the pseudogene TRBV3-2) to TRBJ2-2; 8 bases fit TRBD1. CDR1 is LGHDT, CDR2 YNNKEL, per germline (reference sequence). The CDR3 has 16 residues. V lost 1 base, J lost 0 bases, and 1 base stayed unmatched. CDR3 coding DNA: TGTGCCAGCAGCCAAGGGACAGGGCCGAACACCGGGGAGCTGTTTTTT. It encodes CASSQGTGPNTGELFF.

The chain recombines TRBV12-3 or TRBV12-4 with TRBJ2-1; maybe TRBD2 (5 bases). V was shortened by 5 bases and J by 4 bases, with 9 bases between the two germline ends. This CDR3 contains 13 residues. The CDR3 DNA follows: TGTGCCAGCAGTCCTACTAGGTACAATGAGCAGTTCTTC. It is translated as CASSPTRYNEQFF.

The genes are TRBV19 and TRBJ2-2, with TRBD1 matching over 9 bases. V trimming: 10 bases; J trimming: 6 bases; junction bases outside the gene matches: 9. This CDR3 has 14 residues. Germline V gives CDR1 LNHDA, CDR2 SQIVND (reference sequence). DNA of the CDR3: TGTGCCACCCGAGACAGGGGGGTCGCCGGGGAGCTGTTTTTT. The encoded protein is CATRDRGVAGELFF. Based on the CDR3 plus reference TRBV19 and TRBJ2-2, the full variable domain is DGGITQSPKYLFRKEGQNVTLSCEQNLNHDAMYWYRQDPGQGLRLIYYSQIVNDFQKGDIAEGYSVSREKKESFPLTVTSAQKNPTAFYLCATRDRGVAGELFFGEGSRLTVL.

This chain joins TRBV4-2 and TRBJ2-2, with D uncertain. Trimming stripped 3 bases from V and 0 bases from J, with 11 bases between. The CDR3 covers 16 residues. Germline V gene data show CDR1 as LGHNA and CDR2 as YNFKEQ. The CDR3: CASSQRHSANTGELFF. CDR3 nucleotides: TGTGCCAGCAGCCAGAGACATTCTGCGAACACCGGGGAGCTGTTTTTT.

This clone was recorded once. The chain is built from TRBV5-1 and TRBJ2-2, with 10 positions matching TRBD1. Germline assignment: CDR1 SGHRS and CDR2 YFSETQ. The CDR3 is 16 amino acids. The ends lost 4 bases at V and 4 bases at J; junction bases unmatched: 7. The CDR3 loop is CASSGRTGGGTGELFF. Here the CDR3 DNA reads TGCGCCAGCAGCGGCAGGACAGGGGGAGGCACCGGGGAGCTGTTTTTT.

The chain combines TRBV5-8 with TRBJ2-3; the match to TRBD1 covers 7 bases. The CDR3 is 15 amino acids. Trimming took 4 bases from V and 2 from J; bases not matched to a gene: 7. Germline V gene sequence: CDR1 SGHTS, CDR2 YDEGEE. This CDR3 is CASSRWDSTTDTQYF. CDR3 nucleotides: TGTGCCAGCAGCCGGTGGGACAGCACCACAGATACGCAGTATTTT. The full variable domain, completed using reference TRBV5-8 and TRBJ2-3, is EAGVTQSPTHLIKTRGQQATLRCSPISGHTSVYWYQQALGLGLQFLLWYDEGEERNRGNFPPRFSGRQFPNYSSELNVNALELEDSALYLCASSRWDSTTDTQYFGPGTRLTVL.

This chain uses TRBV6-5 with TRBJ1-2, with TRBD1 as a possible D gene (6 bases). The CDR3 has 13 residues. V lost 6 bases to trimming and J lost 4 bases, with 12 bases between them. In germline, CDR1 is MNHEY, CDR2 SVGAGI. Here the CDR3 DNA reads TGTGCCAGCAGGTCGACAGGTTCCTATGGCTACACCTTC. Its protein product is CASRSTGSYGYTF.

The rearrangement joins TRBV19 to TRBJ2-1, with TRBD2 as a possible D gene (6 bases). This CDR3 spans 16 amino acids. From germline, CDR1 is LNHDA and CDR2 SQIVND (reference sequence). With 5 bases removed from V and 8 bases from J, the gap between germline ends came to 22 bases. This CDR3 is CASSDSGTPEGDEQFF. CDR3 nucleotides: TGTGCCAGTAGTGACAGCGGAACTCCGGAGGGCGATGAGCAGTTCTTC.

The chain carries TRBV28 and TRBJ2-1; 10 bases map to TRBD2. V lost 8 bases to trimming and J lost 1 base; unmatched junction nucleotides: 11. Germline V lookup: CDR1 MDHEN, CDR2 SYDVKM. The CDR3 loop spans 17 amino acids. The CDR3: CASLPPLAGASYNEQFF. CDR3 DNA: TGTGCCAGCCTCCCCCCTCTAGCGGGGGCTTCCTACAATGAGCAGTTCTTC.

V is TRBV10-3 and J is TRBJ1-2; 7 positions match TRBD1. The J segment lost 2 bases and the V segment lost 11 bases, leaving 11 bases of the junction unmatched. Looked up from germline, CDR1 is ENHRY and CDR2 is SYGVKD. The CDR3 covers 14 residues. The CDR3, as DNA: TGTGCCGCATCTCAGGGGGTAGTGAACTATGGCTACACCTTC. Translating it yields CAASQGVVNYGYTF.

The rearrangement links TRBV5-1 to TRBJ2-3; 8 bases line up with TRBD1. Trimming removed 2 bases from V and 2 bases from J; junction bases left unmatched: 4. The CDR3 totals 15 residues. CDR1 SGHRS and CDR2 YFSETQ come from the germline V gene. The CDR3 here is CASSFLQGATDTQYF. In nucleotides, the CDR3 is TGCGCCAGCAGCTTTTTGCAGGGGGCCACAGATACGCAGTATTTT.

Only a few counts were recorded for this clone. This chain joins TRBV9 and TRBJ2-2; no firm D call. V shed 4 bases and J shed 4 bases, with 8 bases lying between them. The germline V gene has CDR1 SGDLS and CDR2 YYNGEE. The CDR3 covers 13 residues. CDR3 loop: CASSPLSTGELFF. The DNA for the CDR3 is TGTGCCAGCAGCCCCCTAAGCACCGGGGAGCTGTTTTTT. Using reference TRBV9 and TRBJ2-2 for the parts outside the CDR3, the full variable domain is DSGVTQTPKHLITATGQRVTLRCSPRSGDLSVYWYQQSLDQGLQFLIQYYNGEERAKGNILERFSAQQFPDLHSELNLSSLELGDSALYFCASSPLSTGELFFGEGSRLTVL.

The genes are TRBV11-3 and TRBJ1-4, with 7 positions matching TRBD1. Germline V gene lookup returns CDR1 SGHNT and CDR2 YENEEA. The CDR3 sequence is 15 residues long. Trimming cost V 3 bases and J 3 bases; bases outside gene matches: 4. The CDR3 reads CASSLRGRANEKLFF. CDR3 coding DNA: TGTGCCAGCAGCTTGAGGGGGCGCGCTAATGAAAAACTGTTTTTT.

The chain couples TRBV5-1 to TRBJ2-2; D may be TRBD2 (7 bases). The ends were cut back, 0 bases at V and 4 bases at J, with 13 bases in the middle. There are 16 residues in the CDR3. CDR1 SGHRS and CDR2 YFSETQ come from the germline V gene. Written as DNA, the CDR3 is TGCGCCAGCAGCTTGGCGGGGGGCGCGAGCACCGGGGAGCTGTTTTTT. This encodes CASSLAGGASTGELFF.

The gene calls are TRBV30 and TRBJ1-3; D possibly corresponds to TRBD1 (6 bases). V was shortened by 1 base and J by 3 bases, with 13 bases between the two germline ends. CDR1 and CDR2 (germline): GTSNPN, SVGIG (reference sequence). This CDR3 has 15 residues. CDR3 DNA sequence: TGTGCCTGGAGTGCGTGGGGGCTTATTGGAAACACCATATATTTT. Its translation: CAWSAWGLIGNTIYF.

The count of this clone is one. The chain has TRBV14 and TRBJ1-3; D is possibly TRBD1 (6 bases). The CDR3 consists of 15 residues. V was clipped by 3 bases and J by 0 bases, with 9 bases between them. Germline CDR1 is SGHDN and CDR2 is FVKESK. CDR3 sequence (DNA): TGTGCCAGCAGCCATAGGGGGTTCTCTGGAAACACCATATATTTT. This sequence encodes CASSHRGFSGNTIYF.

The chain carries TRBV28 and TRBJ2-1, with 9 bases lining up with TRBD1. The V and J ends lost 5 bases and 5 bases, in that order; junction bases with no gene match: 10. CDR1 is MDHEN and CDR2 is SYDVKM in the germline V gene. The CDR3 consists of 16 residues. The CDR3 DNA reads TGTGCCAGCAGTCTAACTCCGGGACAGGGAAACAATGAGCAGTTCTTC. Its protein product is CASSLTPGQGNNEQFF.

The CDR3 DNA reads TGTGCCAGCAGTAACAAAACCATGATCTCGGGACAGAGGACCTACGAGCAGTACTTC. This codes for CASSNKTMISGQRTYEQYF. The chain uses TRBV28 and TRBJ2-7; 7 nucleotides agree with TRBD1. The J segment lost 2 bases and the V segment lost 5 bases, leaving 21 bases of the junction unmatched. Germline V gene data show CDR1 as MDHEN and CDR2 as SYDVKM. This CDR3 has 19 amino acids.

The chain has TRBV5-6 and TRBJ1-6; D perhaps matches TRBD1 (6 bases). This CDR3 has 14 residues. Germline assignment: CDR1 SGHDT and CDR2 YYEEEE. Trimming stripped 4 bases from V and 7 bases from J, with 12 bases between. As DNA, the CDR3 is TGTGCCAGCAGCCGTGGGGGCCTGAATTCACCCCTCCACTTT. As protein: CASSRGGLNSPLHF. Together with reference TRBV5-6 and TRBJ1-6, the CDR3 gives the full variable domain: DAGVTQSPTHLIKTRGQQVTLRCSPKSGHDTVSWYQQALGQGPQFIFQYYEEEERQRGNFPDRFSGHQFPNYSSELNVNALLLGDSALYLCASSRGGLNSPLHFGNGTRLTVT.

CDR3: CASSVDRLAEKLFF. CDR3 sequence (DNA): TGTGCCAGCAGCGTCGACAGGTTGGCGGAAAAACTGTTTTTT. The chain joins TRBV7-8 to TRBJ1-4; tentatively, D is TRBD1 (6 bases). In germline, CDR1 is SGHVS, CDR2 FQNEAQ. The CDR3 sequence is 14 residues long. V lost 5 bases and J lost 8, with 15 bases in between.

The rearrangement links TRBV7-3 to TRBJ1-6; D gene unclear. Deletions cut 5 bases from V and 12 bases from J, with 14 bases between. The CDR3 spans 13 residues. Germline CDR1 and CDR2: SGHTA and FQGTGA. CDR3 sequence reads: CASSRERELPLHF. CDR3 DNA sequence: TGTGCCAGCAGCCGAGAGAGAGAGCTACCCCTCCACTTT.

The chain couples TRBV14 to TRBJ1-2; D is possibly TRBD1 (5 bases). CDR3 length: 16 residues. V was pared by 1 base and J by 4 bases, with 16 bases between. Looked up from germline, CDR1 is SGHDN and CDR2 is FVKESK. This chain's CDR3 is CASSQGIGAGIYGYTF. DNA of the CDR3: TGTGCCAGCAGCCAAGGGATCGGGGCGGGGATCTATGGCTACACCTTC. Together with reference TRBV14 and TRBJ1-2, the CDR3 gives the full variable domain: EAGVTQFPSHSVIEKGQTVTLRCDPISGHDNLYWYRRVMGKEIKFLLHFVKESKQDESGMPNNRFLAERTGGTYSTLKVQPAELEDSGVYFCASSQGIGAGIYGYTFGSGTRLTVV.

The chain joins TRBV5-4 to TRBJ1-1; D is perhaps TRBD1 (6 bases). The CDR3 has 14 amino acids. Germline V gene lookup returns CDR1 SGHNT and CDR2 YYREEE (reference sequence). Trimming stripped 10 bases from V and 2 bases from J, with 18 bases between. CDR3 sequence reads: CASQEGGRNTEAFF. The CDR3 DNA reads TGTGCCTCCCAGGAGGGGGGGAGAAACACTGAAGCTTTCTTT. The whole variable domain, filled in from reference TRBV5-4 and TRBJ1-1, reads ETGVTQSPTHLIKTRGQQVTLRCSSQSGHNTVSWYQQALGQGPQFIFQYYREEENGRGNFPPRFSGLQFPNYSSELNVNALELDDSALYLCASQEGGRNTEAFFGQGTRLTVV.

The chain has TRBV27 and TRBJ2-2; 7 positions agree with TRBD1. From germline, CDR1 is MNHEY and CDR2 SMNVEV (reference sequence). J lost 5 bases, V lost 5 bases, and 5 bases had no gene match. CDR3 length equals 14 residues. CDR3 in DNA: TGTGCCAGCAGTGAACAGGGGCGGACCGGGGAGCTGTTTTTT. Protein product: CASSEQGRTGELFF.

About this clone itself: Other DNA sequences in this specimen translate into the identical CDR3. The CDR3 loop is CAWTTGVNYGYTF. Written as DNA, the CDR3 is TGTGCCTGGACCACGGGGGTTAACTATGGCTACACCTTC. The rearrangement joins TRBV30 to TRBJ1-2; D is possibly TRBD1 (5 bases). The CDR3 loop spans 13 amino acids. Trimming took off 4 bases at V and 1 base at J, with 10 bases between the two ends. Looked up from germline, CDR1 is GTSNPN and CDR2 is SVGIG (reference sequence). Complete variable domain (other parts from reference TRBV30 and TRBJ1-2): SQTIHQWPATLVQPVGSPLSLECTVEGTSNPNLYWYRQAAGRGLQLLFYSVGIGQISSEVPQNLSASRPQDRQFILSSKKLLLSDSGFYLCAWTTGVNYGYTFGSGTRLTVV.

The chain joins TRBV7-9 to TRBJ2-3; possible D gene TRBD2, 6 bases. Germline loops: CDR1 SEHNR, CDR2 FQNEAQ (reference sequence). The CDR3 is 16 amino acids. The V end was cut by 5 bases, the J end by 2 bases, with 17 bases between. CDR3 protein: CASSKGDFPSTDTQYF. The CDR3 DNA reads as TGTGCCAGCAGCAAAGGGGACTTCCCGTCCACAGATACGCAGTATTTT.

The genes are TRBV2 and TRBJ1-1; no firm D call. The germline V gene encodes CDR1 SNHLY and CDR2 FYNNEI. This CDR3 region has 13 residues. V lost 7 bases and J lost 1, with 10 bases in between. The CDR3 sequence: CASKEWKNTEAFF. CDR3 sequence (DNA): TGTGCCAGCAAGGAGTGGAAGAACACTGAAGCTTTCTTT.